The T cell receptor beta chain described here comes from a study of breast tumors, draining lymph nodes, adjacent tissues. The germline V and J ends were trimmed by 8 bases and 10 bases, with 21 bases remaining between them. The CDR3 sequence is 14 residues long. From germline, CDR1 is MNHEY and CDR2 SMNVEV (reference sequence). General study results and limits: That most tumor T cells come from lymph nodes remained unproven. Compared with lymph nodes, tumors were less diverse; compared with nontumor tissue, more. Data fit most tumor T cells coming from lymph node, expanding in tumor. Luminal-like breast cancer showed significantly higher tumor–nontumor repertoire similarity than basal-like.

The lymph nodes were axillary draining lymph nodes from breast cancer patients. TCRdb used MiXCR to reprocess the multiplex PCR reads, holding one entry per CDR3 protein. The sample lists 83,000 or so distinct CDR3 sequences; roughly a fifth were seen once. Notes on this clonotype: What it recognizes is unknown.

This receptor was obtained from a female donor with breast cancer. Some clones in this sample may be carry-over from other donors' samples. V usage is TRBV27 and J usage is TRBJ2-1; weak D call: TRBD2 (5 bases). The sample was axillary lymph node tissue. CDR3 region: CASFPTPLRGEQFF. The CDR3, as DNA: TGTGCCAGCTTCCCGACCCCCCTACGGGGAGAGCAGTTCTTC.